The clone carrying this TCR beta chain was seen a few times. Its antigen is still unknown. With 5 bases removed from V and 3 bases from J, the gap between germline ends came to 13 bases. CDR3 length equals 13 residues. Germline V CDR1 and CDR2: SQVTM, ANQGSEA. The data belong to a study of T cell repertoires in cytomegalovirus infection. The wider study: It was the public TCR beta signatures that indicated both CMV infection and matching HLA type. Study-wide results and caveats: Dominating the ex vivo response were HLA-C-restricted CMV-specific TCR beta clonotypes. Cumulative frequency (of public TCR beta family members) identified carriers of CMV plus the relevant HLA.

TCRdb reprocessed the reads with MiXCR, giving one entry per CDR3 protein. The data show 150,000 to 200,000 distinct CDR3 sequences, about 21% seen once. Material: PBMCs. This clonotype was obtained from a human donor in good health (CMV status not recorded). Some clones in this sample may be carry-over from other donors' samples. J is TRBJ1-1 and V is TRBV29-1; unclear D gene. CDR3 protein: CSVLGAGYTEAFF. DNA of the CDR3: TGCAGCGTTCTCGGCGCGGGGTACACTGAAGCTTTCTTT.